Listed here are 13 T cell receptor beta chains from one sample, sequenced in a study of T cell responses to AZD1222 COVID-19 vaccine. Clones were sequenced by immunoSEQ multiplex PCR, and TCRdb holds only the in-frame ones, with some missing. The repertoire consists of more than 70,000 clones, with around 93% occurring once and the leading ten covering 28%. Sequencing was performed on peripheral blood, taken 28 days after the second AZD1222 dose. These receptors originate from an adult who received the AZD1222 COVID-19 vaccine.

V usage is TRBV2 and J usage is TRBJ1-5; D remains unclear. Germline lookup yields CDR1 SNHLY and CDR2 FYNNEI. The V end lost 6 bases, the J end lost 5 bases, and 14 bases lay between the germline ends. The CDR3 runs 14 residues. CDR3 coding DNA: TGTGCCAGCAGCGCTGGACGGACCGATCAGCCCCAGCATTTT. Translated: CASSAGRTDQPQHF.

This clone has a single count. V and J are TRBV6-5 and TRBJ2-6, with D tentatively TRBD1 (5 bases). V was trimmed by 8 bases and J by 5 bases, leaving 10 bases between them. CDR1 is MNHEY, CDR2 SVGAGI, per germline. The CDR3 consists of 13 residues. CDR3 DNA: TGTGCCAGCGGCCAGGGTCGGGCCAACGTCCTGACTTTC. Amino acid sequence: CASGQGRANVLTF.

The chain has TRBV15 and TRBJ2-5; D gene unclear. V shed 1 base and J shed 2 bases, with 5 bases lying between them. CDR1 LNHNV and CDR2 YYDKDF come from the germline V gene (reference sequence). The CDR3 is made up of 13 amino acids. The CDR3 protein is CATSRGRQETQYF. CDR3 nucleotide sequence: TGTGCCACCAGCAGAGGGAGACAAGAGACCCAGTACTTC.

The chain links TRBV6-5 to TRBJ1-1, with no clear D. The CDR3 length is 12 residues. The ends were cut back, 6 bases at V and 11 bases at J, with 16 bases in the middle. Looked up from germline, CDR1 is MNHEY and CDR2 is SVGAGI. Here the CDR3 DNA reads TGTGCCAGCAGCTTGGACGGGAGGCGGGCTTTCTTT. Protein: CASSLDGRRAFF.

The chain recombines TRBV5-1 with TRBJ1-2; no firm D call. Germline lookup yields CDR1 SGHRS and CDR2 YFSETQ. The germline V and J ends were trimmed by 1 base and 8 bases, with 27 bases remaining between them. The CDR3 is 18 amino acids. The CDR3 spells CASSLIYAQAPVGEGYTF. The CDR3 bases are TGCGCCAGCAGCTTGATCTACGCTCAGGCTCCGGTTGGGGAAGGCTACACCTTC.

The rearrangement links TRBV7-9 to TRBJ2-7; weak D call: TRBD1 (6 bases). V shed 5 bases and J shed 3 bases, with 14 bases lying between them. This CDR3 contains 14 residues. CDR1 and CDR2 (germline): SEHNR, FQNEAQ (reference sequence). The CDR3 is CASSPRDTFYEQYF. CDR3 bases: TGTGCCAGCAGCCCCCGGGACACATTCTACGAGCAGTACTTC. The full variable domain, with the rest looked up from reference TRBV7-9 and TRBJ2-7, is DTGVSQNPRHKITKRGQNVTFRCDPISEHNRLYWYRQTLGQGPEFLTYFQNEAQLEKSRLLSDRFSAERPKGSFSTLEIQRTEQGDSAMYLCASSPRDTFYEQYFGPGTRLTVT.

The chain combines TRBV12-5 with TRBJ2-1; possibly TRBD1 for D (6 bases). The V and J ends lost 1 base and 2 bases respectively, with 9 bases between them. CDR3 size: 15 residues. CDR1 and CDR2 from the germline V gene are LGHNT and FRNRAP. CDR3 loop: CASGLDRETYNEQFF. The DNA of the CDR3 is TGTGCTAGTGGTTTGGACAGGGAAACCTACAATGAGCAGTTCTTC.

The CDR3 nucleotides are TGTGCCAGCAGTGAAGCTCACAGGGGCTACGAGCAGTACTTC. Translating it yields CASSEAHRGYEQYF. The chain carries TRBV6-1 and TRBJ2-7, with 7 bases matching TRBD1. Trimming at V came to 0 bases and at J to 3 bases, leaving 2 bases not matched to a gene. Germline CDR1 and CDR2: MNHNS and SASEGT. This CDR3 spans 14 amino acids.

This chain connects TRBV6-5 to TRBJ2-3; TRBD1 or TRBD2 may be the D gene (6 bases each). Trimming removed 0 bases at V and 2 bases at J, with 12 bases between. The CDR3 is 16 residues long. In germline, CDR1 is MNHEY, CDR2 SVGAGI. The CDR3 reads CASSYSAGEATDTQYF. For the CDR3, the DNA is TGTGCCAGCAGTTACTCTGCAGGGGAGGCCACAGATACGCAGTATTTT.

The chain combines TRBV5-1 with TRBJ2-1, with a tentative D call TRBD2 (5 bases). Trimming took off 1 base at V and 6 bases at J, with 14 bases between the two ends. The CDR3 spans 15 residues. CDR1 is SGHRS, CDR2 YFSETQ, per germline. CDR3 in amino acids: CASSLQSSRGNEQFF. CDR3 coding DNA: TGCGCCAGCAGCTTGCAAAGCTCCCGGGGCAATGAGCAGTTCTTC.

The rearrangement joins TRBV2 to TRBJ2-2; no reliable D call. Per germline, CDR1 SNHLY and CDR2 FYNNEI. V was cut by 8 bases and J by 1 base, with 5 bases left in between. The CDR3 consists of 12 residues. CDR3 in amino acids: CASGKNTGELFF. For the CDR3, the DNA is TGTGCCAGCGGGAAGAACACCGGGGAGCTGTTTTTT. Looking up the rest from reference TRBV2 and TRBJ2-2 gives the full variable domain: EPEVTQTPSHQVTQMGQEVILRCVPISNHLYFYWYRQILGQKVEFLVSFYNNEISEKSEIFDDQFSVERPDGSNFTLKIRSTKLEDSAMYFCASGKNTGELFFGEGSRLTVL.

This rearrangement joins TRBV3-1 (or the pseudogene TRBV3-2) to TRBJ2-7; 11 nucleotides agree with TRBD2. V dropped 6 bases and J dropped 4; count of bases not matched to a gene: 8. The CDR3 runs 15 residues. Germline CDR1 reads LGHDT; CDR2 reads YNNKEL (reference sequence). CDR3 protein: CASRVGLADRYEQYF. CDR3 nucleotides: TGTGCCAGCAGGGTGGGACTAGCGGACAGATACGAGCAGTACTTC.

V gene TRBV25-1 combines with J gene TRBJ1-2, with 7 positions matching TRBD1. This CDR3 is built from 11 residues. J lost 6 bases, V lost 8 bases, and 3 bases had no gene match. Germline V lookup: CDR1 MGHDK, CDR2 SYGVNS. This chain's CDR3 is CASLQGNGYTF. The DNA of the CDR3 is TGTGCCAGCTTACAGGGGAATGGCTACACCTTC.